These 7 T cell receptor beta chains were all obtained from the same sample, sequenced in a study of T cells in Graves' hyperthyroidism and ophthalmopathy. Authors of the study amplified TCR beta CDR3 regions from RNA transcripts. With the HTBI primer set, the TCR CDR3 went through a first round of RT-PCR. MiXCR was run by TCRdb on the multiplex PCR reads, yielding one entry per CDR3 protein. The sample includes approximately 600,000 distinct CDR3 sequences, around 21% of them seen just once. The sample taken for sequencing was blood. Receptors originate from a man younger than 40 with Graves' ophthalmopathy.

This clonotype has a count of ten or more. The chain uses TRBV7-2 and TRBJ2-7; 12 positions agree with TRBD2. CDR3 size: 15 residues. Germline values: CDR1 SGHTA, CDR2 FQGNSA. Trimming cost V 4 bases and J 3 bases; bases outside gene matches: 4. The DNA of the CDR3 is TGTGCCAGCAGCTGGACTAGCGGGGAGGGCTACGAGCAGTACTTC. Protein product: CASSWTSGEGYEQYF. Complete variable domain (other parts from reference TRBV7-2 and TRBJ2-7): GAGVSQSPSNKVTEKGKDVELRCDPISGHTALYWYRQSLGQGLEFLIYFQGNSAPDKSGLPSDRFSAERTGGSVSTLTIQRTQQEDSAVYLCASSWTSGEGYEQYFGPGTRLTVT.

This clonotype was observed many times. The V gene is TRBV18, the J gene TRBJ2-5; D is undetermined. The V and J ends lost 4 bases and 5 bases respectively, with 14 bases between them. Germline loops: CDR1 KGHSH, CDR2 LQKENI. This CDR3 comprises 14 residues. CDR3 in DNA: TGTGCCAGCTCACTGACCGAGCCGGTGGAGACCCAGTACTTC. This encodes CASSLTEPVETQYF.

This clonotype appeared once. This rearrangement joins TRBV9 to TRBJ1-1; D is perhaps TRBD1 (6 bases). Looked up from germline, CDR1 is SGDLS and CDR2 is YYNGEE. V lost 3 bases, J lost 3 bases, and 9 bases lay in between. The CDR3 is 13 residues long. CDR3 sequence: CASSDNRDTEAFF. The CDR3, as DNA: TGTGCCAGCAGCGATAACAGGGACACTGAAGCTTTCTTT.

The chain uses TRBV14 and TRBJ2-7; a weak D match, TRBD2 (6 bases). V was pared by 0 bases and J by 6 bases, with 15 bases between. The CDR3 is made up of 15 amino acids. The V gene's germline CDR1 is SGHDN and CDR2 FVKESK. This CDR3 reads CASSQEEGKGLEQYF. The DNA for the CDR3 is TGTGCCAGCAGCCAAGAGGAGGGTAAGGGGCTCGAGCAGTACTTC.

This clonotype was detected many times. The chain uses TRBV29-1 and TRBJ2-7; 11 bases line up with TRBD1. The CDR3 contains 14 residues. The trim removed 3 bases at V and 5 bases at J, leaving 6 bases unmatched. Germline lookup yields CDR1 SQVTM and CDR2 ANQGSEA. Here the CDR3 DNA reads TGCAGCGTTGAGCTCCCGGGACAGGGGGACGAGCAGTACTTC. It specifies CSVELPGQGDEQYF.

The gene calls are TRBV10-3 and TRBJ2-3, with 7 bases aligning to TRBD1. Looked up from germline, CDR1 is ENHRY and CDR2 is SYGVKD. The CDR3 runs to 14 residues. The ends lost 6 bases at V and 3 bases at J; junction bases unmatched: 6. Here the CDR3 DNA reads TGTGCCATCAGGCAGGGGGACACTACAGATACGCAGTATTTT. It specifies CAIRQGDTTDTQYF.

This rearrangement joins TRBV7-9 to TRBJ2-1; no reliable D call. The germline gives CDR1 SEHNR, CDR2 FQNEAQ (reference sequence). The CDR3 sequence is 12 residues long. Trimming cost V 3 bases and J 7 bases, with 7 bases left between them. In DNA, the CDR3 is TGTGCCAGCAGCTTCTCTGTGAATGAGCAGTTCTTC. It codes for CASSFSVNEQFF.